The TCR beta chain under discussion was sequenced for a study of T-cell reconstitution after alpha-beta-depleted transplantation in children. Study-wide results and limits: Some patients' high day-60 TCRbeta diversity was attributed to recipient cells surviving conditioning. There were reportedly several hundred expanded graft clones from which alpha-beta T cells came about two months after transplant. Once a year had passed after transplant, T-cell counts and diversity came mostly from newly produced T cells.

This clonotype was picked up many times. Its cognate antigen is unknown. Unique molecular identifiers were built into the TCRbeta library. MiXCR was run by TCRdb on the PCR reads, yielding one entry per CDR3 protein. The repertoire has 600,000 or so distinct CDR3 sequences, approximately 22% of them found once; the top ten carry 11% to 15%. Trimming stripped 5 bases from V and 0 bases from J, with 13 bases between. This CDR3 has 15 residues. The sequence came from a boy under three years old who had a stem cell transplant for acute myeloid leukemia, so the T cells may come from the graft donor. The input for sequencing was PBMCs, mostly from graft donor cells, taken 360 days after TCRalphabeta/CD19-depleted stem cell transplant. This sequence joins TRBV12-3 or TRBV12-4 and TRBJ1-1, with a possible D match to TRBD1 (5 bases). This CDR3 reads CASSPRTNLNTEAFF. The CDR3 DNA reads as TGTGCCAGCAGTCCACGGACAAACCTGAACACTGAAGCTTTCTTT.